This T cell receptor beta chain appears in the sequencing data of a study of T-cell reconstitution after alpha-beta-depleted transplantation in children. Preparation of the TCRbeta library involved a method that used unique molecular identifiers. TCRdb reanalysed the PCR reads using MiXCR and keeps one entry per CDR3 protein. This sample yields approximately 200,000 distinct CDR3 sequences, of which roughly 15% are seen a single time; 13% belongs to the top ten. In its sample, this clonotype was seen a few times. CDR1 and CDR2 (germline): LGHDT, YNNKEL (reference sequence). This CDR3 region has 13 residues. V lost 3 bases and J 5 bases, leaving 10 bases between the germline ends.

This clonotype was obtained from a human donor who donated a stem cell graft to a child with acute lymphoblastic leukemia. The chain carries TRBV3-1 and TRBJ1-1, with unresolved D. Sequenced material: PBMCs from the stem cell graft donor, taken from the stem cell graft. CDR3 bases: TGTGCCAGCAGCCACCTGAGCGGGACTGAAGCTTTCTTT. Encoded protein: CASSHLSGTEAFF. The full variable domain, with the rest looked up from reference TRBV3-1 and TRBJ1-1, is DTAVSQTPKYLVTQMGNDKSIKCEQNLGHDTMYWYKQDSKKFLKIMFSYNNKELIINETVPNRFSPKSPDKAHLNLHINSLELGDSAVYFCASSHLSGTEAFFGQGTRLTVV.